This TCR beta chain is from a study of T cells in localized non-small cell lung cancer. Assay used: immunoSEQ multiplex PCR; TCRdb lists only in-frame clones, some missing. The sample lists 53,000 or so clones, 90% to 95% occurring once. Of note for this clone: The antigen is not known.

General study findings and limits: Of the top 100 tumor clones, median roughly 60 were in adjacent lung, 25 to 35 among its top 100. It was uninvolved adjacent lung that showed the highest T cell clonality, exceeding tumor. Overall survival was longer when the density of T cells in the blood was higher. Multi-region tumor sequencing was not done, so intratumor heterogeneity could not be excluded.

Sample: peripheral blood, taken before any cancer treatment. The clonotype originates from a man aged 35-75 years with stage I lung adenocarcinoma.

The DNA of the CDR3 is TGTGCCAGCTCACCCAGGGGGGAGGCTGAAGCTTTCTTT. Encoded protein: CASSPRGEAEAFF. V and J are TRBV18 and TRBJ1-1; TRBD1 matches at 7 bases. V trimming: 3 bases; J trimming: 6 bases; junction bases outside the gene matches: 4. This CDR3 has 13 amino acids. Germline V gene sequence: CDR1 KGHSH, CDR2 LQKENI.